The rows below give T cell receptor beta chains drawn from one sample of a study of control samples from healthy donors and cancer patients. Sequencing was performed with immunoSEQ multiplex PCR; in TCRdb, only in-frame clones are kept and a portion is missing. The table lists 100,000 to 120,000 clones, around nine tenths of them singletons. The sequenced material came from PBMCs. Receptor source: an older woman with lung cancer. CDR3s include the opening cysteine and the closing phenylalanine or tryptophan. A D gene is named only where the DNA matches it firmly. Not all rows give a size; the values are once, few, many and, for expanded clones, a class.

TRBJ1-2 TRBV29-1 NA TRBD1 TGCAGCGTTGCTAAGGGACAGGGATTAGGCTACACCTTC CSVAKGQGLGYTF
TRBJ1-2 TRBV9 NA TRBD1 TGTGCCAGCAGCGTTGGGGAGGGGGCGGGTGGCTACACCTTC CASSVGEGAGGYTF
TRBJ2-3 TRBV9 NA NA TGTGCCAGCAGCGTAGGCCTTGGAGGGCCTGGGGATACGCAGTATTTT CASSVGLGGPGDTQYF
TRBJ2-3 TRBV6-5 NA NA TGTGCCAGCAGTTACTCGTTATCCACAGATACGCAGTATTTT CASSYSLSTDTQYF
TRBJ2-5 TRBV6-5 NA TRBD2 TGTGCCAGCAGTTACTCGACTAGCGGGAGCCCGGAGACCCAGTACTTC CASSYSTSGSPETQYF
TRBJ1-5 TRBV6-5 NA NA TGTGCCTCCTCCGGGACACGGTTCAATCAGCCCCAGCATTTT CASSGTRFNQPQHF
TRBJ2-2 TRBV5-6 NA NA TGTGCCAGCAGCCACAGGGTCACCGGGGAGCTGTTTTTT CASSHRVTGELFF
TRBJ1-1 TRBV7-3 NA TRBD1 TGTGCCAGCAGCTTACAGGGGGGGAACACTGAAGCTTTCTTT CASSLQGGNTEAFF
TRBJ1-1 TRBV6-6 once NA TGTGCCAGCAGTTACACTGAAGCTTTCTTT CASSYTEAFF
TRBJ2-2 TRBV19 NA NA TGTGCCAGTAGTATACTTGAGAACACCGGGGAGCTGTTTTTT CASSILENTGELFF
TRBJ2-1 TRBV6-5 NA NA TGTGCCAGCAGTTATGTATCAGGGGTCCCCTACAATGAGCAGTTCTTC CASSYVSGVPYNEQFF
TRBJ2-7 TRBV4-1 NA TRBD2 TGCGCCAGCAGCCAAGATCCGGGGGGGAGGAGCTCCTACGAGCAGTACTTC CASSQDPGGRSSYEQYF
TRBJ2-3 TRBV11-2 NA TRBD1 TGTGCCAGCAGCACCAATACAGGGGGCACAGATACGCAGTATTTT CASSTNTGGTDTQYF
TRBJ2-5 TRBV3-1/TRBV3-2 NA NA TGTGCCAGCAGCCCCAGGGGGGGCGGGCAAGAGACCCAGTACTTC CASSPRGGGQETQYF
TRBJ1-1 TRBV6-6 NA TRBD1 TGTGCCAGCAGTACGACGGACAGGGCGGGTACTGAAGCTTTCTTT CASSTTDRAGTEAFF
TRBJ2-7 TRBV19 NA NA TGTGCCAGTAGCTATTCCTCCTACGAGCAGTACTTC CASSYSSYEQYF
TRBJ2-1 TRBV19 NA NA TGTGCCAGTAGTATTGGATCCCTCGGACCGGATAGCAATGAGCAGTTCTTC CASSIGSLGPDSNEQFF